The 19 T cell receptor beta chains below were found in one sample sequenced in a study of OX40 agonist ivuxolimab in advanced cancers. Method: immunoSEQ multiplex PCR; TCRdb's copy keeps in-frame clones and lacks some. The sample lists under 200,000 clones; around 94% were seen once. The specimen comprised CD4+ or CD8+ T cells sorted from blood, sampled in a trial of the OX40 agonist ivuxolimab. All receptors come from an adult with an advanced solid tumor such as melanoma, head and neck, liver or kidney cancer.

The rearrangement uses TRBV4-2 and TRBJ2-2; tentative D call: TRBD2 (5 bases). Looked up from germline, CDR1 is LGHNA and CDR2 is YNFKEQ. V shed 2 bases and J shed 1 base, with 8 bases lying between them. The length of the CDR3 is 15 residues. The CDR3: CASSQRRGNTGELFF. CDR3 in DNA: TGTGCCAGCAGCCAAAGACGGGGGAACACCGGGGAGCTGTTTTTT.

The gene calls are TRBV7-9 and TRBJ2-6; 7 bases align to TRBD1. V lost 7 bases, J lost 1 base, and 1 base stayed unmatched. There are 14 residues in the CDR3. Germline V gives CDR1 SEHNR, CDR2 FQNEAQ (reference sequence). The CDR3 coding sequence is TGTGCCAGCAACAGGGGTTCTGGGGCCAACGTCCTGACTTTC. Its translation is CASNRGSGANVLTF.

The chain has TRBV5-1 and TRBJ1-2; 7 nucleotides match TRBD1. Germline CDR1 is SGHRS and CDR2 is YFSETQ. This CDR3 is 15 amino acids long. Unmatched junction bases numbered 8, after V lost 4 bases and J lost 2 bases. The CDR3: CASSAQGQINYGYTF. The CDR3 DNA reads TGCGCCAGCAGCGCTCAGGGACAGATAAACTATGGCTACACCTTC.

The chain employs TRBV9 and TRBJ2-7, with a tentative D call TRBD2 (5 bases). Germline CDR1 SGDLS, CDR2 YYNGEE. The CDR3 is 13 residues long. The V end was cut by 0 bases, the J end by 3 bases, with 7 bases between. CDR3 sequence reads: CASSVGGHYEQYF. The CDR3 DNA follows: TGTGCCAGCAGCGTAGGAGGGCACTACGAGCAGTACTTC.

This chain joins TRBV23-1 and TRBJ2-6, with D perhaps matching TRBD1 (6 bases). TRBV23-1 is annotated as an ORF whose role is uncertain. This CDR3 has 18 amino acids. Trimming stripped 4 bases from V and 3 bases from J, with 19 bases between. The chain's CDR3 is CASSPRTVSSIGANVLTF. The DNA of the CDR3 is TGCGCCAGCAGTCCCAGGACAGTTTCTAGTATTGGGGCCAACGTCCTGACTTTC.

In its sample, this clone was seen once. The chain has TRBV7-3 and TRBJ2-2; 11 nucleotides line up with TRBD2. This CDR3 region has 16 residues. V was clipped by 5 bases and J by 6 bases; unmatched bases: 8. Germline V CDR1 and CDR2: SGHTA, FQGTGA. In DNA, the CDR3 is TGTGCCAGCAGCCCCGTCTCGACTAGCGGGGCCGGGGAGCTGTTTTTT. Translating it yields CASSPVSTSGAGELFF.

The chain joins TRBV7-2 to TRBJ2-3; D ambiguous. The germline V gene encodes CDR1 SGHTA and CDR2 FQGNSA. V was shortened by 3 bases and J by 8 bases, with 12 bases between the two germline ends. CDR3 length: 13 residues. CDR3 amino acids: CASSLGAERTQYF. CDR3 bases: TGTGCCAGCAGCTTGGGCGCCGAGCGTACGCAGTATTTT.

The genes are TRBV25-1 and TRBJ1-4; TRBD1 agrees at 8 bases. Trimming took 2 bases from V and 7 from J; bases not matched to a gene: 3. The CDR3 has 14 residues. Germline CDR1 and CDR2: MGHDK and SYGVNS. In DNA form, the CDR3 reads TGTGCCAGCAGTGAACGACAGGGGCGTGAAAAACTGTTTTTT. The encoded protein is CASSERQGREKLFF.

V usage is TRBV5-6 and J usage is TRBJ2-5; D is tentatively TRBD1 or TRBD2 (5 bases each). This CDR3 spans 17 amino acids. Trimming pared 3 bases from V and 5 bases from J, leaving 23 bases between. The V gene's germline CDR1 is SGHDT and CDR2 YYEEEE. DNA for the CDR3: TGTGCCAGCAGCTGGGACCTCTCCGGGGTTACGGCGGAGACCCAGTACTTC. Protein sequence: CASSWDLSGVTAETQYF.

CDR3 sequence reads: CASSLGGGANNQPQHF. The CDR3 bases are TGTGCCAGCAGCTTGGGAGGGGGGGCCAACAATCAGCCCCAGCATTTT. This chain links TRBV5-4 with TRBJ1-5; D is perhaps TRBD1 (6 bases). The V gene lost 0 bases and the J gene lost 3 bases, with 13 bases spanning the gap. The germline gives CDR1 SGHNT, CDR2 YYREEE (reference sequence). The CDR3 contains 16 residues.

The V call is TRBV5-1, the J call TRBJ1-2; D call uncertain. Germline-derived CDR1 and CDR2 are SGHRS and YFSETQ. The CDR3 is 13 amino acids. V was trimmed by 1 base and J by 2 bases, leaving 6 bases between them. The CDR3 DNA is TGCGCCAGCAGCTTGTCCAGCAACTATGGCTACACCTTC. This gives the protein CASSLSSNYGYTF.

CDR3 in DNA: TGTGCCAGCAGCCACCTCGGACTAGCGGGGGCCCTGAGCTCCTACAATGAGCAGTTCTTC. Translating it yields CASSHLGLAGALSSYNEQFF. The rearrangement uses TRBV5-4 and TRBJ2-1; 13 bases align to TRBD2. With V trimmed by 4 bases and J by 0 bases, 13 bases remained unmatched. Germline-derived CDR1 and CDR2 are SGHNT and YYREEE (reference sequence). The CDR3 consists of 20 residues.

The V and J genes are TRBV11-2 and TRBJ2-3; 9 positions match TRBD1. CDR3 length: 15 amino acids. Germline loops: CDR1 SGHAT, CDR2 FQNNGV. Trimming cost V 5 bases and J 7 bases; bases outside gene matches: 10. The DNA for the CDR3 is TGTGCCAGCAGCCCTTCGGGGACAGGGCTGAATACGCAGTATTTT. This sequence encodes CASSPSGTGLNTQYF.

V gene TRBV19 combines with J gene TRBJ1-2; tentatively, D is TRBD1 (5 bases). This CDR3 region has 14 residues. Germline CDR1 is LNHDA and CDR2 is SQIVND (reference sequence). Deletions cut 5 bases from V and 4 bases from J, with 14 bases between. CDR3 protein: CASSLAGAIYGYTF. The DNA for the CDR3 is TGTGCCAGTAGTTTAGCCGGGGCTATCTATGGCTACACCTTC.

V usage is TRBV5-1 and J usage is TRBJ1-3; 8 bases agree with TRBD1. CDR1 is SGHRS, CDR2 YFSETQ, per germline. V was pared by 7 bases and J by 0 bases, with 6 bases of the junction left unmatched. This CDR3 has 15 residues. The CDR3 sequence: CASRGTGGSGNTIYF. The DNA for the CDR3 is TGCGCCAGCCGCGGTACAGGGGGCTCTGGAAACACCATATATTTT.

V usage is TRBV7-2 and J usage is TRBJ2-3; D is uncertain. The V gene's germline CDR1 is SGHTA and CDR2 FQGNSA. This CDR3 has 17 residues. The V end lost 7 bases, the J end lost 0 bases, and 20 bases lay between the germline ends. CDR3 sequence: CASIRYRLDGSTDTQYF. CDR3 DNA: TGTGCCAGCATACGTTACCGGCTTGACGGCAGCACAGATACGCAGTATTTT. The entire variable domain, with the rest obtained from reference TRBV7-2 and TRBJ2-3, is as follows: GAGVSQSPSNKVTEKGKDVELRCDPISGHTALYWYRQSLGQGLEFLIYFQGNSAPDKSGLPSDRFSAERTGGSVSTLTIQRTQQEDSAVYLCASIRYRLDGSTDTQYFGPGTRLTVL.

For the CDR3, the DNA is TGTGCCAGCATGAGGGGGAAGAGCTTATCGGGGGCCAAAAACATTCAGTACTTC. Translation gives CASMRGKSLSGAKNIQYF. The chain links TRBV7-8 to TRBJ2-4; a weak D match, TRBD1 (6 bases). CDR3 length equals 18 residues. With 7 bases removed from V and 1 base from J, the gap between germline ends came to 23 bases. Germline loops: CDR1 SGHVS, CDR2 FQNEAQ.

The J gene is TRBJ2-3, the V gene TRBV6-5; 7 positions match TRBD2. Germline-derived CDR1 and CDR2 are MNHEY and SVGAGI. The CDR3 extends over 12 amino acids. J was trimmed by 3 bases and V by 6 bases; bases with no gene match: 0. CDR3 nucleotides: TGTGCCAGCAGGCGGGGGACAGATACGCAGTATTTT. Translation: CASRRGTDTQYF.

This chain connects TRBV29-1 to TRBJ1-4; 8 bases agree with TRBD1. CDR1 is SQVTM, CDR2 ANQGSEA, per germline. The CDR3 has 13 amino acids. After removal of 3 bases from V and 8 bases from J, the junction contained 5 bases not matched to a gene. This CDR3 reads CSVDTGGYEKLFF. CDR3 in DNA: TGCAGCGTTGATACAGGGGGGTACGAAAAACTGTTTTTT.